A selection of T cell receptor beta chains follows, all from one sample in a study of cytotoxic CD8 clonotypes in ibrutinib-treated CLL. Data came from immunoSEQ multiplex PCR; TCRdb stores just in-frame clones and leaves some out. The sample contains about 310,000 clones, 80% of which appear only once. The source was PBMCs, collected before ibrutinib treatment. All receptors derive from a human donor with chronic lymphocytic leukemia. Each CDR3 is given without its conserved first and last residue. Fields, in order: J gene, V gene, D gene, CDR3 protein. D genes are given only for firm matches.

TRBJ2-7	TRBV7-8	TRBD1	ASSRVLTGAHEQY
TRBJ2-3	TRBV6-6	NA	ASSYSPHLRTDTQY
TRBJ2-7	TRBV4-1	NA	ASSPPQRARYEQY
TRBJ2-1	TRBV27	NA	ASSLRDARNEQF
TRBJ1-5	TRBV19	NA	ASSLIGQIYSNQPQH
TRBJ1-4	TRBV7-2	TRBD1	ASSTDRVSEKLF
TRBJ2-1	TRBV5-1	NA	ASSLERPGSSYNEQF
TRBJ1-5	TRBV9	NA	ASSGGNSNQPQH
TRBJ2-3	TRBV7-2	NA	ASSLGTTADTQY
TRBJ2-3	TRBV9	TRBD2	ASSAGTSGSSDTQY
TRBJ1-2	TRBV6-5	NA	ASSGPGGNTYGYT
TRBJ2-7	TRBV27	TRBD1	ASSPGTGISYEQY
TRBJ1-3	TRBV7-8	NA	ASSLAQGGNTIY
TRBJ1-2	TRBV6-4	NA	ASSDSRRDYGYT
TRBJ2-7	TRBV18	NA	ASSPVGRGSEQY
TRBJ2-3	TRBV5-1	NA	ASSLSGLTDTQY
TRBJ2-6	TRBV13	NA	ASSFSGANVLT
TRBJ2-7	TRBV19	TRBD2	ASSTAGTSGYEQY
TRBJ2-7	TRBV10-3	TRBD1	AISERTGLDEQY
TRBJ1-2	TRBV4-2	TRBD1	ASSRVGTDVNYGYT
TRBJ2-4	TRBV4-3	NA	ASSQDRGLAKNIQY
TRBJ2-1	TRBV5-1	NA	ASSLAGAGEQF
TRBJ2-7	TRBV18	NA	ASSPLLGADEQY
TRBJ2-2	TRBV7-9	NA	ASSARGLGTGELF
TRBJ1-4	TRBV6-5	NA	ASKQGSLAEKLF
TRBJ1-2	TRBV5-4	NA	ASSLDSRGYT
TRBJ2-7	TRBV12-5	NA	ASGGAYEQY
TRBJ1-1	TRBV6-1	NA	ASSETHRNPEAF
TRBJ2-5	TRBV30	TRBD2	AWSLAGGRRETQY
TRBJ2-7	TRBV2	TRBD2	ASSDWLAGPHTYEQY
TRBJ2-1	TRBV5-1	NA	ASAPTGVSYNEQF
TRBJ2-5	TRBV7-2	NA	ASSVLETQY
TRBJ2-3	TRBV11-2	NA	ASSLGSAVTDTQY
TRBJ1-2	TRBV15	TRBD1	ATSRDITGGPYGYT
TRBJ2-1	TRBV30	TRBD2	AWRDKTGLAATNEQF
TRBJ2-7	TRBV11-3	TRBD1	ASSSTDRGGYEQY
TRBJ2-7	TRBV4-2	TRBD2	ASSQELAGRGLEQY
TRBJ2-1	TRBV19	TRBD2	ASSPGLVPYNEQF
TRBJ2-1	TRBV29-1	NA	SVVGWGAPFDEQF
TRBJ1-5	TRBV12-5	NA	ASGLVLSGFGNQPQH
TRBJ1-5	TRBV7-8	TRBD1	ASSSGQEVGSQH
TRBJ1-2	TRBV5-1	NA	ASSLTPGTHYGYT
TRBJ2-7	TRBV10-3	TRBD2	AIASGTRGSYEQY
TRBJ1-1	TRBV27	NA	ASSSGEMNTEAF
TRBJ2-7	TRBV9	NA	ASSAALVGGEQY
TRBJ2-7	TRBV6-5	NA	ASSYRFSSYEQY
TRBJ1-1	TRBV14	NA	ASSQVQHAGNTEAF
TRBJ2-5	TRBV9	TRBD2	ASSDLGTSGREETQY
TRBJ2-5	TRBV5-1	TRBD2	ASSLLAGDQETQY
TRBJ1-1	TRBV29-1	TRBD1	SVVRTGVTEAF
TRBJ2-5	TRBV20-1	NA	SGSQQETQY
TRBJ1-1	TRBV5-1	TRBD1	ASGGTENTEAF
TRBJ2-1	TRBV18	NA	ASSPSPGDYNEQF
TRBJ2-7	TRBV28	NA	AHREGGSYEQY
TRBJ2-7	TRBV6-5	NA	ASSYIRFDSYEQY
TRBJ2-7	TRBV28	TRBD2	ASINSGLADNYEQY
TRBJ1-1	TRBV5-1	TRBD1	ASSGRQGTWSTEAF